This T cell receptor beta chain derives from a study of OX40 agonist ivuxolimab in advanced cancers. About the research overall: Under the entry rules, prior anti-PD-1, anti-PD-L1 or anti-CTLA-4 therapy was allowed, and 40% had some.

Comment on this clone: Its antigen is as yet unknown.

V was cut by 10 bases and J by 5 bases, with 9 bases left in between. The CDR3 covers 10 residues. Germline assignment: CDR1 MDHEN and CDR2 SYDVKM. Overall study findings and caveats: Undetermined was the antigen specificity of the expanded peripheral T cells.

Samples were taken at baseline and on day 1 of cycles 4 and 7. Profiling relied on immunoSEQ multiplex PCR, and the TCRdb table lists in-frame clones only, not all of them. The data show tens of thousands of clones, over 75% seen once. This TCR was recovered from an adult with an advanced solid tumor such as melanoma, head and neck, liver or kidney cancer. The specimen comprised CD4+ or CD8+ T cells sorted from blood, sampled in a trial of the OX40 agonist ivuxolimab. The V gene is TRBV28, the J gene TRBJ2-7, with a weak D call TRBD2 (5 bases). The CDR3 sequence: CATGNHEQYF. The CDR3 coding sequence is TGTGCCACGGGGAATCACGAGCAGTACTTC.